This T cell receptor (beta chain) was sequenced in a study of CD8+ T cells in alopecia areata. As the sequencing template, cDNA was produced by extracting RNA and reverse transcribing it. Here immunoSEQ multiplex PCR was the method, and the copy in TCRdb shows in-frame clones only, minus some. Counted here are around 150,000 clones, 65% occurring once; the ten biggest clones make up roughly 0.99%. This CDR3 contains 17 residues. Trimming at V came to 1 base and at J to 4 bases, leaving 13 bases not matched to a gene. Per the germline V gene, CDR1 is SQVTM and CDR2 is ANQGSEA. The treatment is: oral pan-JAK inhibitor, 5-10 mg twice daily.

This clonotype was obtained from a human donor with alopecia areata. The material sequenced was CD4+ T cells sorted from blood, taken at week 4, from a patient treated with tofacitinib. V usage is TRBV29-1 and J usage is TRBJ2-3; 8 nucleotides agree with TRBD2. CDR3 nucleotides: TGCAGCGTTGAAGCTCCCCGCGGGGGGTTCGGGGCAGATACGCAGTATTTT. Its protein is CSVEAPRGGFGADTQYF.